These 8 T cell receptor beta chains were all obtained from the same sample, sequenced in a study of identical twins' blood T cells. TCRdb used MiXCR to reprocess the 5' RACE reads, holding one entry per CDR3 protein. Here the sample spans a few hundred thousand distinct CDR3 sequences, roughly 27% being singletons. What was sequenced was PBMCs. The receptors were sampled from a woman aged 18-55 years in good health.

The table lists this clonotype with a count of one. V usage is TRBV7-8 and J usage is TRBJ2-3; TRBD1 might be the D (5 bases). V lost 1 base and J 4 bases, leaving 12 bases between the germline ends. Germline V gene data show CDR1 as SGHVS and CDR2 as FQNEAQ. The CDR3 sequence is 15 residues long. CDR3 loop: CASSLGTYWSDTQYF. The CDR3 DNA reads TGTGCCAGCAGCTTAGGGACATATTGGTCAGATACGCAGTATTTT.

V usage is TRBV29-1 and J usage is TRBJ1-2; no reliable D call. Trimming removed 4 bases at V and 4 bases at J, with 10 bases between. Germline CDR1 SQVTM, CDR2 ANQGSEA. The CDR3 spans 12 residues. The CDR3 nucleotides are TGCAGCGTTGTGTGGGCTGGCTATGGCTACACCTTC. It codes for CSVVWAGYGYTF. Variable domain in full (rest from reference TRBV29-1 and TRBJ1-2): SAVISQKPSRDICQRGTSLTIQCQVDSQVTMMFWYRQQPGQSLTLIATANQGSEATYESGFVIDKFPISRPNLTFSTLTVSNMSPEDSSIYLCSVVWAGYGYTFGSGTRLTVV.

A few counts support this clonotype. The CDR3 sequence: CASSLESGTEQFF. CDR3 DNA: TGTGCCAGCAGCTTAGAGTCCGGGACCGAGCAGTTCTTC. The V and J genes are TRBV11-3 and TRBJ2-1, with D tentatively TRBD1 or TRBD2 (5 bases each). The V end was cut by 0 bases, the J end by 10 bases, with 10 bases between. Germline CDR1 reads SGHNT; CDR2 reads YENEEA. This CDR3 is 13 amino acids long.

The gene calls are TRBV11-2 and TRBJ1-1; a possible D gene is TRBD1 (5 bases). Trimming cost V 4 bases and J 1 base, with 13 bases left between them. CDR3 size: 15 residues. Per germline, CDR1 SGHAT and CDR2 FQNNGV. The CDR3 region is CASSSTEQGNTEAFF. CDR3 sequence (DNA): TGTGCCAGCAGCTCGACAGAACAAGGGAACACTGAAGCTTTCTTT.

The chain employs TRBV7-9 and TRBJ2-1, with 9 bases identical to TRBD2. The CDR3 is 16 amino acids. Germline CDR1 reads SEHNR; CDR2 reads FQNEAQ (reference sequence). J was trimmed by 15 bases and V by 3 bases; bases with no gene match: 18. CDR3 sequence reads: CASSFLFMASGESAFF. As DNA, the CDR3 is TGTGCCAGCAGCTTTTTGTTTATGGCTAGCGGGGAATCGGCGTTCTTC.

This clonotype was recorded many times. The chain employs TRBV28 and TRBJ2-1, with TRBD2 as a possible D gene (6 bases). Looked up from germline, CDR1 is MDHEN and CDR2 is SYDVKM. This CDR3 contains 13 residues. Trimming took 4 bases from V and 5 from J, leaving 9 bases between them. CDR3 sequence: CASSSLANNEQFF. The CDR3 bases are TGTGCCAGCAGTTCGCTAGCGAACAATGAGCAGTTCTTC.

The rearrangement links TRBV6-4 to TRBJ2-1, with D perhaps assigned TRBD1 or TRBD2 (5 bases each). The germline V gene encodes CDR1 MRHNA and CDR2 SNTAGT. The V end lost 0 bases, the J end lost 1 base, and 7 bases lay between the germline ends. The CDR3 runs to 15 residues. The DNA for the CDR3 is TGTGCCAGCAGTGACTCGTGGGGGTCCTACAATGAGCAGTTCTTC. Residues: CASSDSWGSYNEQFF.

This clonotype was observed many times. CDR3 DNA: TGTGCCAGCAGCTTAAGGGGACAGGGGTACGCTGAAGCTTTCTTT. This codes for CASSLRGQGYAEAFF. V usage is TRBV7-9 and J usage is TRBJ1-1, with TRBD1 matching over 10 bases. This CDR3 is 15 amino acids long. The junction had 6 bases not matched to a gene; V was cut back by 2 bases and J by 6 bases. In germline, CDR1 is SEHNR, CDR2 FQNEAQ (reference sequence).